Listed below are T cell receptor beta chains from one sample, sequenced in a study of shared clonotypes between healthy human individuals. Sequencing used immunoSEQ multiplex PCR; TCRdb keeps in-frame clones, though not all of them. The sample shows 1.5 million to 2.5 million clones, over 85% of them seen only once. The source material was naive CD8+ T cells sorted from blood. These TCRs come from a man aged 18 to 30 in good health. Both conserved end residues are part of each CDR3. D genes are given only for firm matches. Clone size, where shown, is once, few, many, or a class for clones that have expanded.

j_call clone_size d_call v_call cdr3_aa cdr3_nt
TRBJ1-2 - - TRBV28 CASSLWVGSNYGYTF TGTGCCAGCAGTTTATGGGTGGGTTCTAACTATGGCTACACCTTC
TRBJ2-1 - TRBD2 TRBV30 CAWSVASGRGNEQFF TGTGCCTGGAGTGTAGCTAGCGGGAGGGGCAATGAGCAGTTCTTC
TRBJ1-1 once - TRBV19 CAAGRGYTEAFF TGTGCAGCGGGCAGGGGTTATACTGAAGCTTTCTTT
TRBJ2-7 - TRBD2 TRBV5-4 CASSLGAGGWYEQYF TGTGCCAGCAGCTTGGGAGCGGGAGGATGGTACGAGCAGTACTTC
TRBJ2-3 - TRBD2 TRBV2 CASSEVGEGITDTQYF TGTGCCAGCAGTGAAGTAGGGGAGGGGATAACAGATACGCAGTATTTT
TRBJ1-1 - - TRBV5-1 CASSLGQGFTEAFF TGCGCCAGCAGCTTGGGTCAGGGGTTCACTGAAGCTTTCTTT
TRBJ2-1 few - TRBV4-1 CASSQGYNEQFF TGCGCCAGCAGCCAGGGGTACAATGAGCAGTTCTTC
TRBJ1-1 - - TRBV27 CASSLSRGEAFF TGTGCCAGCAGTTTATCCCGTGGGGAAGCTTTCTTT
TRBJ2-5 - - TRBV7-6 CASTLWGNQETQYF TGTGCCAGCACCTTATGGGGCAACCAAGAGACCCAGTACTTC
TRBJ2-7 - TRBD2 TRBV27 CASSYGGGGYSYEQYF TGTGCCAGCAGTTACGGAGGCGGGGGGTACTCCTACGAGCAGTACTTC
TRBJ2-7 - TRBD2 TRBV4-1 CASSHDGTSGAYEQYF TGCGCCAGCAGCCATGACGGGACTAGCGGGGCCTACGAGCAGTACTTC
TRBJ1-2 - - TRBV4-1 CASSQGTGTRGGYTF TGCGCCAGCAGCCAAGGTACGGGAACCCGGGGTGGCTACACCTTC
TRBJ2-7 - TRBD1 TRBV6-1 CASSTWTGVYEQYF TGTGCCAGCAGTACCTGGACAGGAGTCTACGAGCAGTACTTC
TRBJ2-5 - - TRBV29-1 CSVGTLSGQETQYF TGCAGCGTTGGAACTCTGAGCGGTCAAGAGACCCAGTACTTC
TRBJ1-2 - - TRBV28 CASSEQVLRDYGYTF TGTGCCAGCAGTGAACAGGTTCTAAGGGACTATGGCTACACCTTC
TRBJ2-3 - TRBD1 TRBV11-2 CASSLSLGQGITDTQYF TGTGCCAGCAGCTTATCCCTAGGACAGGGAATCACAGATACGCAGTATTTT
TRBJ2-1 - - TRBV4-1 CASSQGAFAYNEQFF TGCGCCAGCAGCCAAGGTGCTTTCGCCTACAATGAGCAGTTCTTC